This T cell receptor beta chain is drawn from a study of blood T cell repertoires in COVID-19. Study-wide context: The samples span acute and convalescent COVID-19 from the United States, Italy and Spain.

Profiling relied on immunoSEQ multiplex PCR, and the TCRdb table lists in-frame clones only, not all of them. The sample carries under 250,000 clones, more than 65% recorded once. Germline lookup yields CDR1 SQVTM and CDR2 ANQGSEA. The CDR3 length is 13 residues. V dropped 7 bases and J dropped 1 base, with 14 bases sitting between them. The rearrangement uses TRBV29-1 and TRBJ2-7; maybe TRBD1 (5 bases). The receptor was isolated from an elderly woman with acute or convalescent COVID-19. Source material: peripheral blood. The CDR3 loop reads CSAALGLSYEQYF. The CDR3 DNA reads as TGCAGCGCCGCGCTGGGGCTTTCCTACGAGCAGTACTTC.